This T cell receptor beta chain was observed in a study of T cells after yellow fever vaccination. TCRdb reanalysed the 5' RACE reads using MiXCR and keeps one entry per CDR3 protein. Found here are 450,000 to 650,000 distinct CDR3 sequences, less than 25% of them singletons; the top ten hold approximately 16%. This clonotype was counted between two and nine times. Germline V gene sequence: CDR1 GTSNPN, CDR2 SVGIG (reference sequence). This CDR3 comprises 12 residues. V shed 5 bases and J shed 7 bases, with 15 bases lying between them. The source was PBMCs, collected roughly 20 days after the first yellow fever vaccination. The receptor was derived from a young man who received the YFV17D yellow fever vaccine. This sequence joins TRBV30 and TRBJ2-7, with D unclear. The CDR3 bases are TGTGCCTGGTACTCGGTCGTTGGGGAGCAGTACTTC. This encodes CAWYSVVGEQYF.